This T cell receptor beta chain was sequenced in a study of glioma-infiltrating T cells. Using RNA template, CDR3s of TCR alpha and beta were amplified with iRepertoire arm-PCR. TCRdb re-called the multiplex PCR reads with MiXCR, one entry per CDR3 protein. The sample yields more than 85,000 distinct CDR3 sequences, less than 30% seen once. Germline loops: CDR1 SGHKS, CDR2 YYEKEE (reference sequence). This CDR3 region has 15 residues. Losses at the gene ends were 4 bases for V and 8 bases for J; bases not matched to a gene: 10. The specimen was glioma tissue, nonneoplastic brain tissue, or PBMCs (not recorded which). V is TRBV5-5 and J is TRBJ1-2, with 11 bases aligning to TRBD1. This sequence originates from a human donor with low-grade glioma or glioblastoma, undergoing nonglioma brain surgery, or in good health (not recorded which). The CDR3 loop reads CASSTIGTGGRGYTF. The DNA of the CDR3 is TGTGCCAGCAGCACTATTGGGACAGGGGGTCGAGGCTACACCTTC.